The 8 T cell receptor beta chains below all came from one sample that was sequenced in a study of blood T cell repertoires in COVID-19. Measured with immunoSEQ multiplex PCR; TCRdb has only the in-frame clones, and not every one. The sample shows tens of thousands of clones, about 80% of them seen only once. The sample was peripheral blood. The receptors derive from a man aged 50 or older with active or convalescent COVID-19.

The chain joins TRBV7-3 to TRBJ1-2, with TRBD1 matching over 7 bases. This CDR3 region has 13 residues. V lost 5 bases, J lost 3 bases, and 3 bases stayed unmatched. CDR1 and CDR2 (germline): SGHTA, FQGTGA. CDR3 region: CASSPGTDYGYTF. DNA of the CDR3: TGTGCCAGCAGCCCGGGGACAGACTATGGCTACACCTTC.

This rearrangement joins TRBV11-2 to TRBJ2-7; TRBD2 is a possible D gene (6 bases). The germline V gene has CDR1 SGHAT and CDR2 FQNNGV. The CDR3 totals 13 residues. V was clipped by 5 bases and J by 3 bases, with 11 bases between them. DNA for the CDR3: TGTGCCAGCAGCCCCCAAGCGGGCTACGAGCAGTACTTC. Amino acid sequence: CASSPQAGYEQYF.

The chain joins TRBV29-1 to TRBJ2-1; tentative D call: TRBD2 (6 bases). V lost 7 bases and J lost 2, with 12 bases in between. This CDR3 is built from 13 residues. In germline, CDR1 is SQVTM, CDR2 ANQGSEA. The DNA for the CDR3 is TGCAGCGCCCCGCCGGGGGCCTACAATGAGCAGTTCTTC. Encoded protein: CSAPPGAYNEQFF.

V and J are TRBV3-1 (or the pseudogene TRBV3-2) and TRBJ1-2, with D possibly being TRBD1 (5 bases). V was shortened by 0 bases and J by 8 bases, with 16 bases between the two germline ends. The CDR3 sequence is 15 residues long. CDR1 is LGHDT and CDR2 is YNNKEL in the germline V gene (reference sequence). The CDR3, as DNA: TGTGCCAGCAGCCAAGATAGGGGAGGGGAGCGGGGCTACACCTTC. Its translation is CASSQDRGGERGYTF.

For this clone: Because it lacks the conserved phenylalanine or tryptophan at the end, this CDR3 is likely a read error. The DNA is omitted, as the CDR3 cannot be located on it reliably, and the CDR3 follows TCRdb's listing. The rearrangement links TRBV5-5 to TRBJ1-1; TRBD1, the table's D call, was not compared with the DNA. The CDR3 has 13 residues if both end residues are counted. Germline V gene data show CDR1 as SGHKS and CDR2 as YYEKEE (reference sequence). The CDR3 protein is CASSLGLVGATTI.

The V and J genes are TRBV10-3 and TRBJ1-5; D gene ambiguous. Germline CDR1 ENHRY, CDR2 SYGVKD. The CDR3 has 14 amino acids. V lost 0 bases to trimming and J lost 4 bases, with 7 bases between them. CDR3 in amino acids: CAISESAGNQPQHF. CDR3 nucleotides: TGTGCCATCAGTGAGTCGGCGGGTAATCAGCCCCAGCATTTT.

This chain uses TRBV30 with TRBJ2-7; no clear D. V lost 5 bases and J 3 bases, leaving 14 bases between the germline ends. Germline V gene lookup returns CDR1 GTSNPN and CDR2 SVGIG (reference sequence). CDR3 size: 13 residues. The DNA for the CDR3 is TGTGCCTGGGGCGGTACTACACACTACGAGCAGTACTTC. As protein: CAWGGTTHYEQYF.

The chain joins TRBV18 to TRBJ1-1, with D possibly being TRBD1 (6 bases). CDR1 is KGHSH and CDR2 is LQKENI in the germline V gene. V was shortened by 8 bases and J by 1 base, with 17 bases between the two germline ends. This CDR3 is 15 amino acids long. This chain's CDR3 is CASVKYRDPNTEAFF. The DNA of the CDR3 is TGTGCCAGCGTCAAATACAGGGATCCGAACACTGAAGCTTTCTTT.